The present TCR beta chain was sequenced within a study of blood T cell repertoires in COVID-19. About the study: Sources were T cells, B-cell-depleted T cells, or PBMCs; the material itself was cDNA or gDNA.

Germline V gene lookup returns CDR1 SGHKS and CDR2 YYEKEE (reference sequence). The CDR3 length is 14 residues. V was pared by 5 bases and J by 7 bases, with 18 bases between. Authors' data handling: Estimated nucleated cell counts came from reference gene primer amplification. Profiled with immunoSEQ multiplex PCR; TCRdb holds only in-frame clones, not every one. V and J calls and clone size are copied from that table; D and trimming were computed from the DNA. The profile shows tens of thousands of clones, approximately 80% of them singletons. The sequence derives from a man at least 80 years old with acute or convalescent COVID-19. V usage is TRBV5-5 and J usage is TRBJ1-2; no definite D call. Sequencing was carried out using peripheral blood. In DNA form, the CDR3 reads TGTGCCAGCAGTACCCACGACGGGGTTAGTGGCTACACCTTC. It specifies CASSTHDGVSGYTF.